The 20 T cell receptor beta chains below all came from one sample that was sequenced in a study of blood T cell repertoires in COVID-19. Sequencing was performed with immunoSEQ multiplex PCR; in TCRdb, only in-frame clones are kept and a portion is missing. The data hold 150,000 to 250,000 clones, with approximately 80% observed a single time. Sequenced material: PBMCs or T cells enriched from blood (not recorded which). These TCRs come from a man aged 35 to 55 who had recovered from COVID-19.

The genes are TRBV5-1 and TRBJ1-3; D is unclear. The V gene lost 1 base and the J gene lost 0 bases, with 11 bases spanning the gap. The CDR3 length is 16 residues. Germline lookup yields CDR1 SGHRS and CDR2 YFSETQ. Here the CDR3 DNA reads TGCGCCAGCAGCTTGCATGACGGGAACTCTGGAAACACCATATATTTT. This encodes CASSLHDGNSGNTIYF.

A single count supports this clone. DNA of the CDR3: TGTGCCAGCAGTCCCGGGACAGGCACAGATACGCAGTATTTT. Its protein is CASSPGTGTDTQYF. The rearrangement joins TRBV25-1 to TRBJ2-3; 7 bases align to TRBD1. Germline V gives CDR1 MGHDK, CDR2 SYGVNS. The CDR3 runs to 14 residues. Losses at the gene ends were 5 bases for V and 1 base for J; bases not matched to a gene: 3.

V gene TRBV7-2 combines with J gene TRBJ2-5; 12 bases are a match to TRBD2. V lost 5 bases, J lost 4 bases, and 8 bases stayed unmatched. Germline loops: CDR1 SGHTA, CDR2 FQGNSA. The CDR3 is 16 residues long. Here the CDR3 reads CASSDRLAGVVETQYF. CDR3 DNA sequence: TGTGCCAGCAGCGACCGACTAGCGGGAGTAGTAGAGACCCAGTACTTC.

The sample holds a few counts of this clone. In nucleotides, the CDR3 is TGTGCCAGCAGCCACGAGCAAAACGGAGCTTTCTTT. Its translation: CASSHEQNGAFF. The chain recombines TRBV3-1 (or the pseudogene TRBV3-2) with TRBJ1-1; D gene unclear. The CDR3 loop spans 12 amino acids. Germline CDR1 LGHDT, CDR2 YNNKEL (reference sequence). The V end lost 3 bases, the J end lost 10 bases, and 12 bases lay between the germline ends.

This rearrangement joins TRBV18 to TRBJ1-3; TRBD1 matches at 7 bases. CDR1 and CDR2 from the germline V gene are KGHSH and LQKENI. The CDR3 has 15 amino acids. J gave up 1 base and V 4 bases, and 4 bases lay outside the gene matches. This chain's CDR3 is CASSLDRESGNTIYF. DNA of the CDR3: TGTGCCAGCTCACTTGACAGGGAGTCTGGAAACACCATATATTTT.

The chain carries TRBV3-1 (or the pseudogene TRBV3-2) and TRBJ2-3; D is ambiguous. V dropped 4 bases and J dropped 1 base, with 12 bases sitting between them. CDR3 length equals 15 residues. The V gene's germline CDR1 is LGHDT and CDR2 YNNKEL (reference sequence). The CDR3 nucleotides are TGTGCCAGCAGCCCTATTCGACGGGGCACAGATACGCAGTATTTT. This translates into CASSPIRRGTDTQYF.

The gene calls are TRBV18 and TRBJ1-1; 8 bases line up with TRBD1. J was trimmed by 7 bases and V by 10 bases; bases with no gene match: 11. CDR1 is KGHSH, CDR2 LQKENI, per germline. CDR3 length: 13 amino acids. CDR3 bases: TGTGCCACCAAAGGGGCAGGGGGCAATGAAGCTTTCTTT. Translated: CATKGAGGNEAFF.

This chain links TRBV28 with TRBJ1-6; D remains unclear. The V gene lost 5 bases and the J gene lost 9 bases, with 14 bases spanning the gap. The germline CDR1 and CDR2 sequences are MDHEN and SYDVKM. The CDR3 covers 14 residues. In DNA form, the CDR3 reads TGTGCCAGCAGTCCGAACCCCCGGGGTTCACCCCTCCACTTT. It is translated as CASSPNPRGSPLHF. The entire variable domain, with the rest obtained from reference TRBV28 and TRBJ1-6, is as follows: DVKVTQSSRYLVKRTGEKVFLECVQDMDHENMFWYRQDPGLGLRLIYFSYDVKMKEKGDIPEGYSVSREKKERFSLILESASTNQTSMYLCASSPNPRGSPLHFGNGTRLTVT.

The rearrangement uses TRBV2 and TRBJ2-1; 8 bases match TRBD1. CDR1 is SNHLY, CDR2 FYNNEI, per germline. Losses at the gene ends were 7 bases for V and 9 bases for J; bases not matched to a gene: 14. The CDR3 runs 15 residues. The CDR3 DNA follows: TGTGCCAGCACCCCCGGGGTCTCAGGGGGCGGTGAGCAGTTCTTC. It yields the protein CASTPGVSGGGEQFF.

The chain employs TRBV29-1 and TRBJ1-5; TRBD1 matches 7 bases. The germline CDR1 and CDR2 sequences are SQVTM and ANQGSEA. Trimming took 4 bases from V and 6 from J; bases not matched to a gene: 6. The CDR3 is 13 residues long. CDR3: CSVGWQGGQPQHF. The DNA for the CDR3 is TGCAGCGTTGGATGGCAGGGGGGTCAGCCCCAGCATTTT.

This clone was detected a few times. The V gene is TRBV5-6, the J gene TRBJ2-1, with 7 bases matching TRBD1. This CDR3 has 14 residues. The J segment lost 3 bases and the V segment lost 2 bases, leaving 2 bases of the junction unmatched. Looked up from germline, CDR1 is SGHDT and CDR2 is YYEEEE. CDR3 in DNA: TGTGCCAGCAGCTTCGGGACAGACTACAATGAGCAGTTCTTC. Translated, it gives CASSFGTDYNEQFF.

CDR3 sequence (DNA): TGCAGCGTTGTAGCGGATACGAACACCGGGGAGCTGTTTTTT. It translates to CSVVADTNTGELFF. The chain is built from TRBV29-1 and TRBJ2-2, with a tentative D call TRBD2 (6 bases). V was shortened by 4 bases and J by 0 bases, with 9 bases between the two germline ends. This CDR3 region has 14 residues. Germline V lookup: CDR1 SQVTM, CDR2 ANQGSEA.

The chain carries TRBV6-5 and TRBJ2-5, with 7 bases matching TRBD2. CDR1 is MNHEY and CDR2 is SVGAGI in the germline V gene. The CDR3 extends over 13 amino acids. Losses at the gene ends were 5 bases for V and 2 bases for J; bases not matched to a gene: 2. The CDR3 sequence is CASSRLAQETQYF. In DNA, the CDR3 is TGTGCCAGCAGTCGACTAGCTCAAGAGACCCAGTACTTC.

The rearrangement joins TRBV6-5 to TRBJ1-2; D is undetermined. V was cut by 7 bases and J by 2 bases, with 8 bases left in between. CDR1 is MNHEY, CDR2 SVGAGI, per germline. The CDR3 is 12 amino acids. CDR3 amino acids: CASNGGNYGYTF. The CDR3 nucleotides read TGTGCCAGCAACGGCGGAAACTATGGCTACACCTTC.

The CDR3 DNA sequence: TGTGCCAGCAGCTCTTGGGGGACAGGGTCTCCCTACAATGAGCAGTTCTTC. Translated, it gives CASSSWGTGSPYNEQFF. The V and J genes are TRBV7-9 and TRBJ2-1; 9 nucleotides line up with TRBD1. Germline lookup yields CDR1 SEHNR and CDR2 FQNEAQ (reference sequence). The CDR3 covers 17 residues. V lost 4 bases to trimming and J lost 2 bases; unmatched junction nucleotides: 9.

This chain uses TRBV28 with TRBJ1-5, with D perhaps TRBD1 (5 bases). In germline, CDR1 is MDHEN, CDR2 SYDVKM. V dropped 6 bases and J dropped 3 bases, with 15 bases sitting between them. This CDR3 is 15 amino acids long. CDR3 sequence (DNA): TGTGCCAGCAGCTTTCCCAGGGTCTACAATCAGCCCCAGCATTTT. It encodes CASSFPRVYNQPQHF.

This clone was detected only a few times. The rearrangement uses TRBV11-2 and TRBJ2-1; 8 bases match TRBD2. Germline V lookup: CDR1 SGHAT, CDR2 FQNNGV. V was pared by 3 bases and J by 4 bases, with 5 bases of the junction left unmatched. CDR3 length: 15 residues. The CDR3: CASSFGASGYNEQFF. CDR3 nucleotide sequence: TGTGCCAGCAGCTTCGGGGCTAGCGGGTACAATGAGCAGTTCTTC.

This chain links TRBV5-4 with TRBJ2-1; 14 bases line up with TRBD2. This CDR3 spans 15 amino acids. The V segment lost 4 bases and the J segment 9 bases; nucleotides outside the gene matches: 6. CDR1 is SGHNT and CDR2 is YYREEE in the germline V gene (reference sequence). CDR3 nucleotide sequence: TGTGCCAGCAGCCCGGTGACTAGCGGGAGGGTTGAGCAGTTCTTC. Protein product: CASSPVTSGRVEQFF.

The chain has TRBV9 and TRBJ1-6, with 9 bases matching TRBD1. J gave up 8 bases and V 2 bases, and 17 bases lay outside the gene matches. Germline assignment: CDR1 SGDLS and CDR2 YYNGEE. The CDR3 runs to 19 residues. In DNA, the CDR3 is TGTGCCAGCAGCGTTTACGCGGGGACAGGGAATGTTTGGGATTCACCCCTCCACTTT. This encodes CASSVYAGTGNVWDSPLHF.

As to this clone: With only one base between it and a far larger clone, this is likely a read error. Distinct nucleotide sequences in the sample also encode this CDR3. The V and J genes are TRBV9 and TRBJ2-3; 9 positions agree with TRBD2. The germline V gene encodes CDR1 SGDLS and CDR2 YYNGEE. V was clipped by 5 bases and J by 0 bases; unmatched bases: 4. This CDR3 spans 15 amino acids. This CDR3 reads CASSETSGSTDTQYF. The CDR3 region has the DNA TGTGCCAGCAGTGAAACTAGCGGGAGCACAGATACGCAGTATTTT.